These 20 T cell receptor beta chains were all obtained from the same sample, sequenced in a study of T cells after yellow fever vaccination. TCRdb called the 5' RACE reads again in MiXCR, with one record for every CDR3 protein. The sample includes roughly 340,000 distinct CDR3 sequences, about 4% of them seen just once. Sequencing was performed on PBMCs, taken 5 days after the yellow fever booster vaccination. The receptors were gathered from a man aged 18 to 29 who received the YFV17D yellow fever vaccine.

The sample holds a few counts of this clonotype. The V call is TRBV18, the J call TRBJ1-1, with TRBD1 as a possible D gene (6 bases). Between the trimmed V and J ends, which lost 3 bases and 4 bases, there was a span of 9 bases. Germline CDR1 and CDR2: KGHSH and LQKENI. CDR3 length: 13 residues. The CDR3 protein is CASSPGHVTEAFF. CDR3 DNA sequence: TGTGCCAGCTCACCGGGACATGTCACTGAAGCTTTCTTT. Full variable domain (rest looked up from reference TRBV18 and TRBJ1-1): NAGVMQNPRHLVRRRGQEARLRCSPMKGHSHVYWYRQLPEEGLKFMVYLQKENIIDESGMPKERFSAEFPKEGPSILRIQQVVRGDSAAYFCASSPGHVTEAFFGQGTRLTVV.

This clonotype was recorded at least ten times. The chain uses TRBV4-3 and TRBJ1-2; D perhaps matches TRBD1 (6 bases). CDR1 and CDR2 from the germline V gene are LGHNA and YSLEER. The CDR3 runs to 13 residues. The V end was cut by 1 base, the J end by 5 bases, with 8 bases between. The CDR3 spells CASSQGGGYGYTF. CDR3 coding DNA: TGCGCCAGCAGCCAAGGAGGGGGTTATGGCTACACCTTC.

This clonotype appeared a few times. This chain connects TRBV6-5 to TRBJ1-5; tentative D call: TRBD1 (6 bases). The CDR3 is 16 amino acids. Germline-derived CDR1 and CDR2 are MNHEY and SVGAGI. Trimming shortened V by 6 bases and J by 1 base, and 16 bases separated the two germline ends. CDR3 region: CASSRTGQASNQPQHF. CDR3 DNA sequence: TGTGCCAGCAGCCGAACAGGGCAGGCGAGCAATCAGCCCCAGCATTTT.

In this sample, this clonotype turned up many times. The genes are TRBV4-2 and TRBJ2-1; a weak D match, TRBD2 (6 bases). The CDR3 runs to 16 residues. V lost 0 bases and J lost 4, with 13 bases in between. From germline, CDR1 is LGHNA and CDR2 YNFKEQ. CDR3 in amino acids: CASSQDVGEAYNEQFF. DNA for the CDR3: TGTGCCAGCAGCCAAGATGTGGGGGAGGCTTACAATGAGCAGTTCTTC.

The chain carries TRBV12-3 or TRBV12-4 and TRBJ1-1, with D perhaps TRBD1 (5 bases). CDR3 length: 15 residues. Trimming took 0 bases from V and 3 from J, leaving 11 bases between them. CDR3 in amino acids: CASSLAFDSYTEAFF. The CDR3, as DNA: TGTGCCAGCAGTTTAGCCTTCGACAGCTACACTGAAGCTTTCTTT.

This clonotype has ten or more counts. The chain recombines TRBV7-9 with TRBJ1-1; D not resolved. Trimming left V 3 bases short and J 0 bases short, with 5 bases between. CDR3 length: 13 amino acids. CDR1 is SEHNR, CDR2 FQNEAQ, per germline (reference sequence). The CDR3 is CASSFTVNTEAFF. The DNA for the CDR3 is TGTGCCAGCAGCTTCACAGTGAACACTGAAGCTTTCTTT.

This clonotype was seen only a few times. CDR3 region: CASSFDRSPNTGELFF. The CDR3 region has the DNA TGTGCCAGCAGTTTCGACCGGTCACCGAACACCGGGGAGCTGTTTTTT. The chain joins TRBV6-2 or TRBV6-3 to TRBJ2-2; no clear D gene. Germline V lookup: CDR1 MNHEY, CDR2 SVGEGT. This CDR3 comprises 16 residues. Trimming removed 4 bases from V and 0 bases from J, with 12 bases in between.

This clonotype turned up a few times. The rearrangement joins TRBV18 to TRBJ1-5, with TRBD1 matching over 7 bases. The CDR3 is 14 amino acids. Per germline, CDR1 KGHSH and CDR2 LQKENI. Trimming took 6 bases from V and 11 from J; bases not matched to a gene: 13. CDR3 coding DNA: TGTGCCAGCTCCCCGAACAGGGGACATTTGGCCCAGCATTTT. It translates to CASSPNRGHLAQHF.

This clonotype has more than one count but fewer than ten. The genes are TRBV5-4 and TRBJ1-2; TRBD1 matches at 7 bases. The germline gives CDR1 SGHNT, CDR2 YYREEE (reference sequence). This CDR3 is 15 amino acids long. V lost 4 bases to trimming and J lost 4 bases; unmatched junction nucleotides: 10. Here the CDR3 DNA reads TGTGCCAGCAGCCCCGTATCGACAGGGCCCTATGGCTACACCTTC. Translated, it gives CASSPVSTGPYGYTF.

V gene TRBV10-3 combines with J gene TRBJ1-3, with D unresolved. Germline-derived CDR1 and CDR2 are ENHRY and SYGVKD. This CDR3 is 12 amino acids long. The V end was cut by 6 bases, the J end by 1 base, with 4 bases between. CDR3 coding DNA: TGTGCCATCAGCCTTTCTGGAAACACCATATATTTT. Protein: CAISLSGNTIYF.

The rearrangement uses TRBV12-3 or TRBV12-4 and TRBJ2-7; D gene ambiguous. This CDR3 spans 13 amino acids. Trimming cost V 3 bases and J 4 bases, with 10 bases left between them. CDR3 protein: CASSLVGRYEQYF. The CDR3 nucleotides read TGTGCCAGCAGTTTGGTAGGGCGGTACGAGCAGTACTTC.

This clonotype turned up a few times. The CDR3 loop is CASDRGINTQYF. The DNA of the CDR3 is TGTGCCAGCGATCGGGGCATTAATACGCAGTATTTT. This chain connects TRBV6-6 to TRBJ2-3; the D call may be TRBD1 or TRBD2 (5 bases each). The length of the CDR3 is 12 residues. The V and J ends lost 8 bases and 7 bases respectively, with 13 bases between them. The germline CDR1 and CDR2 sequences are MNHNY and SVGAGI (reference sequence).

This clonotype was recorded at least ten times. This chain links TRBV10-3 with TRBJ2-7; D is possibly TRBD1 (6 bases). The CDR3 length is 11 residues. Trimming took off 8 bases at V and 3 bases at J, with 8 bases between the two ends. Germline CDR1 and CDR2: ENHRY and SYGVKD. The CDR3 is CAIGGGYEQYF. The CDR3 DNA sequence: TGTGCCATCGGGGGCGGCTACGAGCAGTACTTC.

This clonotype appeared many times. V is TRBV5-1 and J is TRBJ2-7; 9 bases agree with TRBD1. The trim removed 4 bases at V and 5 bases at J, leaving 7 bases unmatched. In germline, CDR1 is SGHRS, CDR2 YFSETQ. CDR3 length: 14 amino acids. CDR3 bases: TGCGCCAGCAGCACCGGGACAGGGCTCAACGAGCAGTACTTC. This translates into CASSTGTGLNEQYF.

This clonotype was seen more than once but under ten times. The rearrangement links TRBV5-6 to TRBJ2-3; maybe TRBD1 (6 bases). In germline, CDR1 is SGHDT, CDR2 YYEEEE. The CDR3 has 13 residues. V dropped 5 bases and J dropped 3 bases, with 10 bases sitting between them. CDR3: CASRGAGTDTQYF. In DNA, the CDR3 is TGTGCCAGCAGGGGGGCAGGAACAGATACGCAGTATTTT.

This sequence joins TRBV30 and TRBJ1-1; D is unresolved. V lost 0 bases, J lost 7 bases, and 9 bases lay in between. This CDR3 has 12 amino acids. Germline V gene data show CDR1 as GTSNPN and CDR2 as SVGIG (reference sequence). In DNA, the CDR3 is TGTGCCTGGAGTGTATCGACCGGTGAAGCTTTCTTT. Encoded protein: CAWSVSTGEAFF.

The gene calls are TRBV20-1 and TRBJ1-2; 8 positions agree with TRBD1. This CDR3 has 14 amino acids. Germline values: CDR1 DFQATT, CDR2 SNEGSKA (reference sequence). As DNA, the CDR3 is TGCAGCCAGGCTGACAGGGGAAGGATTGGTGGCTACACCTTC. The encoded protein is CSQADRGRIGGYTF.

The table lists this clonotype with many counts. This chain uses TRBV9 with TRBJ2-2; 8 bases map to TRBD2. This CDR3 is 16 amino acids long. The germline V gene has CDR1 SGDLS and CDR2 YYNGEE. The ends lost 4 bases at V and 0 bases at J; junction bases unmatched: 5. The DNA of the CDR3 is TGTGCCAGCAGCCACCCAGCGGGGGCGAACACCGGGGAGCTGTTTTTT. Translating it yields CASSHPAGANTGELFF.

This clonotype was counted between two and nine times. This chain connects TRBV20-1 to TRBJ2-7; possibly TRBD2 for D (5 bases). This CDR3 region has 13 residues. V lost 3 bases, J lost 2 bases, and 11 bases lay in between. The germline CDR1 and CDR2 sequences are DFQATT and SNEGSKA (reference sequence). CDR3 sequence reads: CSASFPGTYEQYF. The CDR3 DNA is TGCAGTGCTAGCTTCCCGGGGACCTACGAGCAGTACTTC.

This clonotype was seen many times. The chain has TRBV20-1 and TRBJ2-7; D is unclear. Germline V gene data show CDR1 as DFQATT and CDR2 as SNEGSKA (reference sequence). The CDR3 sequence is 11 residues long. V was cut by 2 bases and J by 3 bases, with 5 bases left in between. In DNA, the CDR3 is TGCAGTGCTAGATCCGGCTACGAGCAGTACTTC. This sequence encodes CSARSGYEQYF.